The 18 T cell receptor beta chains below all came from one sample that was sequenced in a study of CD8 T cells in Susac syndrome. RNA amounts of 0.5 to 1 ug underwent reverse transcription with random hexamers. TCRdb re-called the immunoSEQ multiplex PCR reads with MiXCR, one entry per CDR3 protein. The top ten clones hold around 0.12% of a sample with under 200,000 distinct CDR3 sequences, approximately 95% of them seen once. The sequenced sample was CD4+ T cells from PBMCs. The receptors shown here come from a human donor with Susac syndrome.

The chain is built from TRBV24-1 and TRBJ2-7; 8 bases line up with TRBD1. Unmatched junction bases numbered 15, after V lost 7 bases and J lost 5 bases. Germline CDR1 and CDR2: KGHDR and SFDVKD. The CDR3 is made up of 16 amino acids. As DNA, the CDR3 is TGTGCCACCAGGGGCCCCCGGGACAGGTCCTTCCACGAGCAGTACTTC. Translated, it gives CATRGPRDRSFHEQYF.

J is TRBJ2-7 and V is TRBV5-1; 13 positions match TRBD2. The germline CDR1 and CDR2 sequences are SGHRS and YFSETQ. The J segment lost 5 bases and the V segment lost 0 bases, leaving 2 bases of the junction unmatched. This CDR3 has 15 residues. CDR3 region: CASSLGGLAGNEQYF. CDR3 DNA sequence: TGCGCCAGCAGCTTGGGGGGACTAGCGGGAAACGAGCAGTACTTC.

This chain links TRBV29-1 with TRBJ2-3; 8 bases match TRBD1. Losses at the gene ends were 4 bases for V and 6 bases for J; bases not matched to a gene: 12. This CDR3 has 15 residues. The germline gives CDR1 SQVTM, CDR2 ANQGSEA. The CDR3 bases are TGCAGCGTTGTGGACAGGGTGAAGGCCTTGGATACGCAGTATTTT. It codes for CSVVDRVKALDTQYF.

V gene TRBV7-2 combines with J gene TRBJ2-5; D remains unclear. CDR3 length: 14 residues. The germline V gene encodes CDR1 SGHTA and CDR2 FQGNSA. The ends were cut back, 5 bases at V and 0 bases at J, with 10 bases in the middle. CDR3 sequence reads: CASSPSRYQETQYF. CDR3 DNA: TGTGCCAGCAGCCCTTCACGGTACCAAGAGACCCAGTACTTC.

V gene TRBV7-9 combines with J gene TRBJ2-7, with D maybe TRBD2 (6 bases). The CDR3 has 16 amino acids. V was clipped by 1 base and J by 4 bases, with 17 bases between them. Germline CDR1 is SEHNR and CDR2 is FQNEAQ (reference sequence). Here the CDR3 reads CASSLEFGERVYEQYF. CDR3 bases: TGTGCCAGCAGCTTAGAGTTTGGTGAGCGGGTGTACGAGCAGTACTTC.

The rearrangement joins TRBV12-3 or TRBV12-4 to TRBJ1-2; D unclear. This CDR3 comprises 12 residues. Trimming pared 4 bases from V and 3 bases from J, leaving 6 bases between. The CDR3 region is CASSSLDYGYTF. The CDR3 DNA reads TGTGCCAGCAGTTCTCTGGACTATGGCTACACCTTC.

This chain links TRBV30 with TRBJ2-1; D may be TRBD2 (6 bases). This CDR3 spans 14 amino acids. In germline, CDR1 is GTSNPN, CDR2 SVGIG (reference sequence). Trimming took off 2 bases at V and 7 bases at J, with 15 bases between the two ends. CDR3 bases: TGTGCCTGGAGTCTGGGCCTCCTAGCGAATGAGCAGTTCTTC. It encodes CAWSLGLLANEQFF.

This clonotype was counted between two and nine times. V gene TRBV19 combines with J gene TRBJ2-7; weak D call: TRBD1 (6 bases). The CDR3 is 13 residues long. Trimming pared 5 bases from V and 3 bases from J, leaving 11 bases between. CDR1 is LNHDA and CDR2 is SQIVND in the germline V gene (reference sequence). CDR3 in DNA: TGTGCCAGTAGTCCGCGGACAGTCTACGAGCAGTACTTC. It encodes CASSPRTVYEQYF.

This clonotype was seen only once. This chain connects TRBV20-1 to TRBJ1-6; tentatively, D is TRBD1 (5 bases). V lost 5 bases and J lost 4, with 9 bases in between. Germline V CDR1 and CDR2: DFQATT, SNEGSKA (reference sequence). This CDR3 is 13 amino acids long. CDR3 loop: CSAQDTYNSPLHF. Here the CDR3 DNA reads TGCAGTGCTCAGGACACTTATAATTCACCCCTCCACTTT.

This clonotype was seen just once. The gene calls are TRBV28 and TRBJ2-1, with D possibly called TRBD1 or TRBD2 (5 bases each). Germline CDR1 MDHEN, CDR2 SYDVKM. This CDR3 comprises 12 residues. The V end was cut by 10 bases, the J end by 4 bases, with 11 bases between. DNA for the CDR3: TGTGCCACCCAGGGACCATACAATGAGCAGTTCTTC. Its translation: CATQGPYNEQFF.

The V call is TRBV12-3 or TRBV12-4, the J call TRBJ1-2; D gene unclear. The germline V and J ends were trimmed by 5 bases and 2 bases, with 9 bases remaining between them. The CDR3 sequence is 13 residues long. CDR3 bases: TGTGCCAGCAGTCGGGGAAGAAACTATGGCTACACCTTC. It codes for CASSRGRNYGYTF.

The chain joins TRBV29-1 to TRBJ2-3, with D perhaps matching TRBD1 or TRBD2 (6 bases each). The V gene lost 7 bases and the J gene lost 2 bases, with 13 bases spanning the gap. The CDR3 runs 13 residues. Germline-derived CDR1 and CDR2 are SQVTM and ANQGSEA. The CDR3 protein is CSAGGLFTDTQYF. CDR3 coding DNA: TGCAGCGCTGGGGGGCTGTTCACAGATACGCAGTATTTT.

The V and J genes are TRBV5-4 and TRBJ2-5; D unresolved. The CDR3 totals 13 residues. Germline loops: CDR1 SGHNT, CDR2 YYREEE (reference sequence). V was cut by 3 bases and J by 0 bases, with 6 bases left in between. In DNA form, the CDR3 reads TGTGCCAGCAGCTCGGCCTACCAAGAGACCCAGTACTTC. It is translated as CASSSAYQETQYF.

This chain connects TRBV12-3 or TRBV12-4 to TRBJ2-5; D might be TRBD1 (6 bases). The length of the CDR3 is 13 residues. Deletions cut 7 bases from V and 7 bases from J, with 16 bases between. The CDR3 loop reads CASIAGEFGTQYF. In DNA, the CDR3 is TGTGCCAGCATTGCAGGGGAATTCGGGACCCAGTACTTC.

The genes are TRBV5-6 and TRBJ2-5, with D perhaps TRBD2 (5 bases). Trimming cost V 4 bases and J 5 bases, with 15 bases left between them. Per the germline V gene, CDR1 is SGHDT and CDR2 is YYEEEE. The CDR3 spans 14 residues. CDR3 bases: TGTGCCAGCAGCCCGGACTGGGCTGGGGAGACCCAGTACTTC. Its protein product is CASSPDWAGETQYF. Using reference TRBV5-6 and TRBJ2-5 for the parts outside the CDR3, the full variable domain is DAGVTQSPTHLIKTRGQQVTLRCSPKSGHDTVSWYQQALGQGPQFIFQYYEEEERQRGNFPDRFSGHQFPNYSSELNVNALLLGDSALYLCASSPDWAGETQYFGPGTRLLVL.

The CDR3 nucleotides are TGTGCCAGCAGCTCCGCCTCGAGAGGGACCCAGTACTTC. Its translation is CASSSASRGTQYF. This chain connects TRBV7-9 to TRBJ2-5; D unclear. Germline assignment: CDR1 SEHNR and CDR2 FQNEAQ (reference sequence). Trimming pared 4 bases from V and 7 bases from J, leaving 13 bases between. The CDR3 is 13 residues long.

The gene calls are TRBV29-1 and TRBJ1-2, with a tentative D call TRBD1 (5 bases). CDR1 is SQVTM, CDR2 ANQGSEA, per germline. Trimming left V 4 bases short and J 9 bases short, with 24 bases between. This CDR3 has 15 residues. The CDR3 reads CSVAQWDASRTSYTF. The CDR3 coding sequence is TGCAGCGTTGCCCAGTGGGACGCCTCCAGAACGAGCTACACCTTC.

This clonotype was counted only a few times. This chain uses TRBV20-1 with TRBJ2-3; either TRBD1 or TRBD2 may supply D (6 bases each). The germline V and J ends were trimmed by 6 bases and 0 bases, with 16 bases remaining between them. Germline lookup yields CDR1 DFQATT and CDR2 SNEGSKA (reference sequence). This CDR3 comprises 15 residues. The CDR3 region is CSALRGGGSTDTQYF. As DNA, the CDR3 is TGCAGTGCCCTCCGAGGGGGAGGTAGCACAGATACGCAGTATTTT.